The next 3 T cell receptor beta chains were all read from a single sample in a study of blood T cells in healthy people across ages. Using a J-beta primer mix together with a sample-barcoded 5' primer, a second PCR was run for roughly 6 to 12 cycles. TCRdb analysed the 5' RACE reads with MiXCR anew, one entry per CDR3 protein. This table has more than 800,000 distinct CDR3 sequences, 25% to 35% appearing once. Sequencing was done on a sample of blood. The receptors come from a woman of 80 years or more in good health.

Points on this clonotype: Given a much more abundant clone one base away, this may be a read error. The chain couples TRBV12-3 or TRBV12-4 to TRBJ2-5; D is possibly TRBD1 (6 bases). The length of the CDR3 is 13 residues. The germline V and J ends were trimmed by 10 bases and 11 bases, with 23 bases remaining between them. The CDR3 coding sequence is TGTGCCATCCCAAGGGGGAAAAACAATGAGCAGTACTTC. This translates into CAIPRGKNNEQYF.

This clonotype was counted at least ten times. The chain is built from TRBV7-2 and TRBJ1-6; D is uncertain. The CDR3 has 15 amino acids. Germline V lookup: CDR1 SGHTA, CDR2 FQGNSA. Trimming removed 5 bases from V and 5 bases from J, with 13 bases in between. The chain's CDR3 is CASSPAGLNNSPLHF. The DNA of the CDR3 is TGTGCCAGCAGCCCGGCGGGTCTGAATAATTCACCCCTCCACTTT.

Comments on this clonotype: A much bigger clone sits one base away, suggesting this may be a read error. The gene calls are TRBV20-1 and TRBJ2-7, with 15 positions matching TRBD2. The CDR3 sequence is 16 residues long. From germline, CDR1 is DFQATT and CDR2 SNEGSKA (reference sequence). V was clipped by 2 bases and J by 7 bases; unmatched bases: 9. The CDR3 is CSARPGTSGGPDEQYF. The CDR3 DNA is TGCAGTGCTAGACCCGGGACTAGCGGGGGGCCGGATGAGCAGTACTTC.